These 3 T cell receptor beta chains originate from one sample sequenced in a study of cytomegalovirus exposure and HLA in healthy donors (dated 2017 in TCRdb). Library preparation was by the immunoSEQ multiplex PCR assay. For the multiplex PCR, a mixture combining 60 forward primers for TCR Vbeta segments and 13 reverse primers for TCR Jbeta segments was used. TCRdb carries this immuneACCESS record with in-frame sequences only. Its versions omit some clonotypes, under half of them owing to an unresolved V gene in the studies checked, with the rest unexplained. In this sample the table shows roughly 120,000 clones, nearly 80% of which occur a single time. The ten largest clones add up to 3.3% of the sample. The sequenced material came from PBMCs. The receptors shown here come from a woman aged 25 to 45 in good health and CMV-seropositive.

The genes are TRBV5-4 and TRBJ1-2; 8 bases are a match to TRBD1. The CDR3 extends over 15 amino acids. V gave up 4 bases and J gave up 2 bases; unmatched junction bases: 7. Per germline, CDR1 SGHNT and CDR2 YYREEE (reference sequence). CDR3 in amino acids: CASSLTGGVNYGYTF. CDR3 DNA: TGTGCCAGCAGCCTTACAGGGGGAGTAAACTATGGCTACACCTTC.

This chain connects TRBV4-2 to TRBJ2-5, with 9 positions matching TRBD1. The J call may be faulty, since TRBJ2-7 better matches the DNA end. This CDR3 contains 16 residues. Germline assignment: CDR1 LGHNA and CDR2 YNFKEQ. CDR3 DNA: TGTGCCAGCAGCCAAGAAGGGGGGACAGGGCTCTACGAGCAGTACTTC. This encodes CASSQEGGTGLYEQYF.

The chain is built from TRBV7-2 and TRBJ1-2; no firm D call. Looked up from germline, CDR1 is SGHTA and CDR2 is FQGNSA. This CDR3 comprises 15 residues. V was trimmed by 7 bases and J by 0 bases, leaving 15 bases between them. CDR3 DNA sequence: TGTGCCAGCATCCCACAAACATTTACTAACTATGGCTACACCTTC. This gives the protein CASIPQTFTNYGYTF.